The 20 T cell receptor beta chains presented below share a single source sample, sequenced in a study of graft-versus-host responses after intestinal transplantation. Grafts had their tissue processed, releasing intraepithelial and lamina propria lymphocytes. Some clones are missing from TCRdb's copy, which holds only in-frame ones; the method was immunoSEQ multiplex PCR. Counted here are some 13,000 clones, around two thirds occurring once; the ten biggest clones make up less than 9.5%. Sequencing used ileum tissue, obtained 16 days after intestinal transplant. The receptors here all came from a human patient who received an intestinal transplant, so some T cells may come from the graft donor.

This clone was observed a handful of times. This chain joins TRBV15 and TRBJ2-7; D might be TRBD2 (5 bases). In germline, CDR1 is LNHNV, CDR2 YYDKDF (reference sequence). This CDR3 spans 14 amino acids. The V end was cut by 0 bases, the J end by 1 base, with 7 bases between. CDR3 residues: CATSRDGESYEQYF. The DNA of the CDR3 is TGTGCCACCAGCAGAGATGGGGAGTCCTACGAGCAGTACTTC.

The V call is TRBV6-6, the J call TRBJ1-1, with 8 bases fitting TRBD1. Germline CDR1 is MNHNY and CDR2 is SVGAGI (reference sequence). The trim removed 0 bases at V and 11 bases at J, leaving 14 bases unmatched. The CDR3 totals 16 residues. CDR3 in amino acids: CASSYSGLQGALQAFF. The CDR3 DNA reads TGTGCCAGCAGTTACTCGGGACTGCAGGGGGCCCTACAGGCTTTCTTT.

The chain employs TRBV6-6 and TRBJ2-5; tentative D call: TRBD2 (5 bases). V lost 8 bases and J lost 5, with 18 bases in between. The CDR3 covers 14 residues. Per germline, CDR1 MNHNY and CDR2 SVGAGI (reference sequence). CDR3 region: CASLDYPLSETQYF. The CDR3 bases are TGTGCCAGCCTCGACTATCCTCTATCGGAGACCCAGTACTTC.

The rearrangement uses TRBV4-1 and TRBJ1-2; D remains unclear. The CDR3 totals 15 residues. Germline CDR1 and CDR2: MGHRA and YSYEKL. Trimming pared 1 base from V and 0 bases from J, leaving 9 bases between. Here the CDR3 reads CASSQVGSSNYGYTF. The CDR3 DNA follows: TGCGCCAGCAGCCAAGTGGGGAGTTCTAACTATGGCTACACCTTC.

This clone came up a few times. This chain links TRBV6-5 with TRBJ2-1; 7 nucleotides match TRBD1. The germline V gene has CDR1 MNHEY and CDR2 SVGAGI. The junction had 4 bases not matched to a gene; V was cut back by 2 bases and J by 3 bases. The CDR3 runs to 15 residues. The CDR3 region is CASSYRQGNYNEQFF. The CDR3 DNA reads as TGTGCCAGCAGTTACCGACAGGGAAACTACAATGAGCAGTTCTTC.

V and J are TRBV5-1 and TRBJ2-5; 7 bases map to TRBD2. V shed 2 bases and J 2 bases; nucleotides not matched to a gene: 3. This CDR3 has 14 residues. CDR1 is SGHRS, CDR2 YFSETQ, per germline. As DNA, the CDR3 is TGCGCCAGCAGCTTCCGGGGGGTTCAAGAGACCCAGTACTTC. It translates to CASSFRGVQETQYF.

This sequence joins TRBV5-1 and TRBJ2-3; TRBD2 agrees at 8 bases. The germline gives CDR1 SGHRS, CDR2 YFSETQ. With V trimmed by 0 bases and J by 2 bases, 2 bases remained unmatched. This CDR3 region has 15 residues. The DNA for the CDR3 is TGCGCCAGCAGCTTGGGGCGGGGGGCCACAGATACGCAGTATTTT. Translating it yields CASSLGRGATDTQYF.

The rearrangement joins TRBV9 to TRBJ2-1; 8 nucleotides line up with TRBD1. J gave up 7 bases and V 7 bases, and 10 bases lay outside the gene matches. Germline V gene lookup returns CDR1 SGDLS and CDR2 YYNGEE. This CDR3 region has 14 residues. DNA of the CDR3: TGTGCCAGCGGCGCAGGGGGCTTAAGAAATGAGCAGTTCTTC. This encodes CASGAGGLRNEQFF.

J is TRBJ1-2 and V is TRBV25-1; TRBD1 agrees at 10 bases. The ends lost 5 bases at V and 8 bases at J; junction bases unmatched: 8. The germline CDR1 and CDR2 sequences are MGHDK and SYGVNS. The CDR3 is made up of 14 amino acids. The CDR3 loop is CASSPRQGASGYTF. In DNA form, the CDR3 reads TGTGCCAGCAGTCCCCGACAGGGGGCGAGCGGCTACACCTTC.

The gene calls are TRBV5-1 and TRBJ2-7, with 8 bases aligning to TRBD1. This CDR3 contains 15 residues. V trimming: 0 bases; J trimming: 1 base; junction bases outside the gene matches: 3. Germline V gene sequence: CDR1 SGHRS, CDR2 YFSETQ. The CDR3 sequence: CASSLVDRESYEQYF. CDR3 coding DNA: TGCGCCAGCAGCTTGGTGGACAGGGAGTCCTACGAGCAGTACTTC.

V is TRBV7-2 and J is TRBJ2-1, with D unresolved. CDR1 and CDR2 from the germline V gene are SGHTA and FQGNSA. CDR3 size: 15 residues. The ends were cut back, 1 base at V and 2 bases at J, with 9 bases in the middle. Here the CDR3 DNA reads TGTGCCAGCAGCTTAGTCTCGGTGGCCTACAATGAGCAGTTCTTC. It codes for CASSLVSVAYNEQFF.

A single count supports this clone. The CDR3 protein is CANSNTTGELFF. In nucleotides, the CDR3 is TGCGCCAACTCAAATACGACAGGGGAGCTGTTTTTT. The chain joins TRBV10-2 to TRBJ2-2; D gene uncertain. CDR1 WSHSY and CDR2 SAAADI come from the germline V gene. There are 12 residues in the CDR3. The V end lost 10 bases, the J end lost 8 bases, and 14 bases lay between the germline ends.

J is TRBJ2-1 and V is TRBV27; 7 bases line up with TRBD2. The junction had 14 bases not matched to a gene; V was cut back by 3 bases and J by 9 bases. The germline CDR1 and CDR2 sequences are MNHEY and SMNVEV (reference sequence). CDR3 size: 16 residues. CDR3: CASSFFGLAVLGEQFF. CDR3 in DNA: TGTGCCAGCAGTTTCTTCGGGCTAGCGGTTCTTGGTGAGCAGTTCTTC.

V gene TRBV4-1 combines with J gene TRBJ2-7; 9 nucleotides align to TRBD2. V lost 0 bases and J lost 8; bases outside the gene matches: 20. CDR1 and CDR2 (germline): MGHRA, YSYEKL. The CDR3 is 19 residues long. CDR3 protein: CASSQESGPSGGSLGKQYF. The CDR3 DNA is TGCGCCAGCAGCCAAGAATCAGGGCCCAGCGGGGGGTCCTTGGGGAAGCAGTACTTC.

J is TRBJ2-3 and V is TRBV6-5; D ambiguous. The CDR3 contains 15 residues. CDR1 and CDR2 (germline): MNHEY, SVGAGI. The V end lost 0 bases, the J end lost 2 bases, and 9 bases lay between the germline ends. In DNA, the CDR3 is TGTGCCAGCAGTTACTCGAGTTTTGCCACAGATACGCAGTATTTT. Residues: CASSYSSFATDTQYF.

This chain joins TRBV7-8 and TRBJ2-5, with unresolved D. Germline CDR1 and CDR2: SGHVS and FQNEAQ. Trimming took off 5 bases at V and 9 bases at J, with 25 bases between the two ends. The CDR3 is made up of 16 amino acids. The CDR3 coding sequence is TGTGCCAGCAGCCCGCCGTTTTCTACCCCGCAAATGTCCCAGTACTTC. Amino acids: CASSPPFSTPQMSQYF.

The rearrangement joins TRBV10-1 to TRBJ2-2; D remains ambiguous. Germline loops: CDR1 WNHNN, CDR2 SYGVQD (reference sequence). V lost 6 bases to trimming and J lost 1 base, with 18 bases between them. CDR3 length: 17 residues. The CDR3 DNA is TGCGCCAGCAGCGCCCACCCTAAAGCTGGGAACACCGGGGAGCTGTTTTTT. It specifies CASSAHPKAGNTGELFF.

This chain joins TRBV27 and TRBJ1-5; D uncertain. In germline, CDR1 is MNHEY, CDR2 SMNVEV (reference sequence). The CDR3 spans 16 residues. Trimming removed 6 bases at V and 0 bases at J, with 15 bases between. CDR3 in amino acids: CASSPGIQVSNQPQHF. For the CDR3, the DNA is TGTGCCAGCAGCCCCGGGATTCAAGTTAGCAATCAGCCCCAGCATTTT.

The chain is built from TRBV15 and TRBJ2-7, with D uncertain. CDR3 length: 17 amino acids. Germline V gives CDR1 LNHNV, CDR2 YYDKDF (reference sequence). V was trimmed by 5 bases and J by 1 base, leaving 21 bases between them. CDR3 DNA: TGTGCCACCAGCCCCCTCGAGGTAGGCTTAAATTCCTACGAGCAGTACTTC. Amino acids: CATSPLEVGLNSYEQYF. The complete variable domain, with remaining parts taken from reference TRBV15 and TRBJ2-7, reads DAMVIQNPRYQVTQFGKPVTLSCSQTLNHNVMYWYQQKSSQAPKLLFHYYDKDFNNEADTPDNFQSRRPNTSFCFLDIRSPGLGDTAMYLCATSPLEVGLNSYEQYFGPGTRLTVT.

The chain has TRBV6-5 and TRBJ2-5, with TRBD2 identical over 7 bases. The ends lost 4 bases at V and 4 bases at J; junction bases unmatched: 12. Germline values: CDR1 MNHEY, CDR2 SVGAGI. This CDR3 has 16 amino acids. Here the CDR3 reads CASSWGGWERSETQYF. The CDR3, as DNA: TGTGCCAGCAGTTGGGGAGGGTGGGAGCGGTCAGAGACCCAGTACTTC.